This TCR beta chain was observed in a study of shared clonotypes between healthy human individuals. Background on the study: Researchers assigned three CD4 naive, three CD4 memory, two CD8 naive and one CD8 memory plate to each donor.

Per the germline V gene, CDR1 is MNHNY and CDR2 is SVGAGI (reference sequence). The CDR3 is 14 amino acids. With 8 bases removed from V and 1 base from J, the gap between germline ends came to 11 bases. Some clones are missing from TCRdb's copy, which holds only in-frame ones; the method was immunoSEQ multiplex PCR. The sample consists of 650,000 to 800,000 clones, around 77% of them appearing once. The study, taken as a whole, reports: Generally, estimated richness proved larger in naive subsets than it did in memory subsets. Naive CD4 clonotype sharing across a few donors was around 5%.

With respect to this clone: The antigen is undetermined. Distinct nucleotide sequences in the sample also encode this CDR3.

The V call is TRBV6-6, the J call TRBJ2-2; D possibly uses TRBD1 or TRBD2 (6 bases each). Sequencing was carried out using memory CD4+ T cells sorted from blood. Indicated subset: CD45RA-negative fraction. The origin of this receptor is a woman aged 30 to 39 in good health. CDR3 protein: CASRAGQNTGELFF. The CDR3, as DNA: TGTGCCAGCCGGGCGGGACAGAACACCGGGGAGCTGTTTTTT.